This passage covers 22 T cell receptor beta chains from one sample sequenced in a study of early T cells in non-severe SARS-CoV-2 infection. One entry per CDR3 protein, called by TCRdb with MiXCR from the 5' RACE reads. The sample shows about 92,000 distinct CDR3 sequences, 16% of them seen only once. Source material: whole blood. The receptors originated from an adult who was a healthcare worker with PCR-confirmed SARS-CoV-2 infection or an uninfected control (not recorded which).

The chain joins TRBV18 to TRBJ2-1; 8 positions match TRBD2. Looked up from germline, CDR1 is KGHSH and CDR2 is LQKENI. The CDR3 runs to 15 residues. Trimming took 3 bases from V and 2 from J; bases not matched to a gene: 3. The CDR3 coding sequence is TGTGCCAGCTCACCCCCGGGGGGGCCCTACAATGAGCAGTTCTTC. This encodes CASSPPGGPYNEQFF. Full variable domain (missing parts from reference TRBV18 and TRBJ2-1): NAGVMQNPRHLVRRRGQEARLRCSPMKGHSHVYWYRQLPEEGLKFMVYLQKENIIDESGMPKERFSAEFPKEGPSILRIQQVVRGDSAAYFCASSPPGGPYNEQFFGPGTRLTVL.

To note about this clonotype: A clone one base away is much larger, so this may be a read error. Without the conserved terminal phenylalanine or tryptophan, this CDR3 likely stems from a read error. The V gene is TRBV7-9, the J gene TRBJ1-1; D remains ambiguous. Trimming stripped 5 bases from V and 1 base from J, with 8 bases between. Germline-derived CDR1 and CDR2 are SEHNR and FQNEAQ (reference sequence). This CDR3 has 13 amino acids. CDR3 in DNA: TGTGCCAGCAGCCCCCAGAAGAACACTGAAGCTTTCATT. Its protein product is CASSPQKNTEAFI.

With respect to this clonotype: A much larger clone lies one base from this, so it may be a read error. This chain joins TRBV7-2 and TRBJ2-7; 10 bases agree with TRBD1. The CDR3 is 14 residues long. Germline values: CDR1 SGHTA, CDR2 FQGNSA. CDR3: CASSLGQGKYERYF. For the CDR3, the DNA is TGTGCCAGCAGCTTGGGACAGGGGAAGTACGAGCGGTACTTC.

The chain recombines TRBV4-3 with TRBJ2-3, with D perhaps given as TRBD1 or TRBD2 (7 bases each). The CDR3 extends over 15 amino acids. Per germline, CDR1 LGHNA and CDR2 YSLEER. V lost 3 bases to trimming and J lost 1 base, with 11 bases between them. In DNA, the CDR3 is TGCGCCAGCAGCCAGTCAGGGGGGGGCACAGATACGCAGTATTTT. Its translation: CASSQSGGGTDTQYF.

The CDR3 loop reads CSVVGGDSGGAATEQFF. CDR3 sequence (DNA): TGCAGCGTTGTTGGAGGAGATAGCGGGGGGGCAGCAACTGAGCAGTTCTTC. The chain uses TRBV29-1 and TRBJ2-1, with 11 bases matching TRBD2. Germline CDR1 SQVTM, CDR2 ANQGSEA. CDR3 length equals 17 residues. V lost 4 bases to trimming and J lost 9 bases; unmatched junction nucleotides: 17.

This clonotype was picked up a small number of times. The V and J genes are TRBV20-1 and TRBJ1-2, with D uncertain. CDR1 and CDR2 (germline): DFQATT, SNEGSKA (reference sequence). This CDR3 region has 12 residues. Trimming pared 3 bases from V and 8 bases from J, leaving 13 bases between. The CDR3 nucleotides are TGCAGTGCTAGGGGCAAGGCGGGCGGCTACACCTTC. Protein product: CSARGKAGGYTF.

The chain has TRBV3-1 and TRBJ1-5; D is ambiguous. CDR1 is LGHDT and CDR2 is YNNKEL in the germline V gene (reference sequence). The ends were cut back, 4 bases at V and 3 bases at J, with 13 bases in the middle. There are 15 residues in the CDR3. This chain's CDR3 is CASSPGSVHNQPQHF. The CDR3 DNA is TGTGCCAGCAGCCCAGGCTCGGTTCACAATCAGCCCCAGCATTTT.

There are a few counts of this clonotype. This chain uses TRBV28 with TRBJ2-1; 13 bases align to TRBD2. The CDR3 contains 17 residues. J gave up 3 bases and V 3 bases, and 5 bases lay outside the gene matches. The germline gives CDR1 MDHEN, CDR2 SYDVKM. This CDR3 is CASSFLLAGGYYNEQFF. The CDR3 nucleotides read TGTGCCAGCAGTTTCCTACTAGCGGGAGGGTACTACAATGAGCAGTTCTTC.

The chain uses TRBV29-1 and TRBJ2-5; possible D gene TRBD1, 5 bases. This CDR3 is 11 amino acids long. Germline-derived CDR1 and CDR2 are SQVTM and ANQGSEA. CDR3 protein: CRPQAQETQYF. The DNA of the CDR3 is TGCAGGCCACAGGCCCAAGAGACCCAGTACTTC.

The sample holds many counts of this clonotype. The chain has TRBV28 and TRBJ1-2; TRBD1 might be the D (6 bases). Germline lookup yields CDR1 MDHEN and CDR2 SYDVKM. The CDR3 is made up of 15 amino acids. The V and J ends lost 3 bases and 4 bases respectively, with 15 bases between them. The CDR3 nucleotides are TGTGCCAGCAGTTTTCGGGGGGCGCCCGGCTATGGCTACACCTTC. As protein: CASSFRGAPGYGYTF.

V usage is TRBV7-9 and J usage is TRBJ2-7; unclear D gene. Germline assignment: CDR1 SEHNR and CDR2 FQNEAQ (reference sequence). The CDR3 covers 13 residues. Trimming took 8 bases from V and 4 from J, leaving 15 bases between them. CDR3: CASGKAAAYEQYF. The CDR3 DNA is TGTGCCAGCGGCAAGGCGGCGGCATACGAGCAGTACTTC.

This clonotype was counted only a few times. The rearrangement links TRBV6-6 to TRBJ2-1; 8 positions agree with TRBD2. Losses at the gene ends were 6 bases for V and 8 bases for J; bases not matched to a gene: 15. Per the germline V gene, CDR1 is MNHNY and CDR2 is SVGAGI (reference sequence). The CDR3 contains 16 residues. CDR3 DNA: TGTGCCAGCAGCATTCTAGCGGGCTCGCGGGGGGATGAGCAGTTCTTC. It codes for CASSILAGSRGDEQFF.

This clonotype was recorded a few times. This rearrangement joins TRBV3-1 to TRBJ2-1; D is unclear. V lost 1 base and J 10 bases, leaving 5 bases between the germline ends. CDR3 length: 11 amino acids. Germline CDR1 LGHDT, CDR2 YNNKEL (reference sequence). As DNA, the CDR3 is TGTGCCAGCAGCCAAGCTCGGGAGCAGTTCTTC. It codes for CASSQAREQFF.

This chain uses TRBV5-4 with TRBJ1-1; D not resolved. The CDR3 covers 15 residues. V gave up 0 bases and J gave up 0 bases, with 9 bases separating them. The V gene's germline CDR1 is SGHNT and CDR2 YYREEE (reference sequence). CDR3 sequence: CASSLEGRLNTEAFF. CDR3 DNA: TGTGCCAGCAGCTTGGAGGGCAGGCTGAACACTGAAGCTTTCTTT. Combining the CDR3 with reference TRBV5-4 and TRBJ1-1 gives the whole variable domain ETGVTQSPTHLIKTRGQQVTLRCSSQSGHNTVSWYQQALGQGPQFIFQYYREEENGRGNFPPRFSGLQFPNYSSELNVNALELDDSALYLCASSLEGRLNTEAFFGQGTRLTVV.

This chain joins TRBV7-2 and TRBJ1-2; D ambiguous. This CDR3 is built from 16 residues. V lost 5 bases, J lost 1 base, and 17 bases lay in between. Germline CDR1 reads SGHTA; CDR2 reads FQGNSA. In nucleotides, the CDR3 is TGTGCCAGCAGCGGCCCCTGGGAGGATCTTAACTATGGCTACACCTTC. This translates into CASSGPWEDLNYGYTF.

This clonotype was detected many times. This chain joins TRBV19 and TRBJ1-5, with D uncertain. Trimming shortened V by 4 bases and J by 4 bases, and 8 bases separated the two germline ends. The CDR3 is 13 amino acids. The germline V gene has CDR1 LNHDA and CDR2 SQIVND (reference sequence). This CDR3 is CASSRRENQPQHF. Written as DNA, the CDR3 is TGTGCCAGTAGTAGGCGTGAGAATCAGCCCCAGCATTTT.

This clonotype was recorded a few times. The V and J genes are TRBV5-5 and TRBJ2-7; the D gene could be TRBD1 or TRBD2 (5 bases each). Looked up from germline, CDR1 is SGHKS and CDR2 is YYEKEE (reference sequence). Trimming left V 6 bases short and J 2 bases short, with 15 bases between. CDR3 size: 14 residues. The CDR3 here is CASTRDGQAYEQYF. For the CDR3, the DNA is TGTGCCAGCACCCGGGACGGCCAAGCCTACGAGCAGTACTTC.

This clonotype was observed once. The chain has TRBV15 and TRBJ2-1, with D possibly being TRBD2 (6 bases). The CDR3 has 13 amino acids. Trimming shortened V by 5 bases and J by 10 bases, and 15 bases separated the two germline ends. CDR1 LNHNV and CDR2 YYDKDF come from the germline V gene (reference sequence). The CDR3 region is CATSRDSLEEQFF. The CDR3 DNA is TGTGCCACCAGCCGGGACTCTCTTGAAGAGCAGTTCTTC.

The V call is TRBV5-5, the J call TRBJ2-3; 7 bases match TRBD2. The J segment lost 2 bases and the V segment lost 2 bases, leaving 8 bases of the junction unmatched. This CDR3 is 16 amino acids long. Germline assignment: CDR1 SGHKS and CDR2 YYEKEE (reference sequence). CDR3 nucleotides: TGTGCCAGCAGCTTCCCGGGGGGTCTGGACACAGATACGCAGTATTTT. Protein: CASSFPGGLDTDTQYF.

This clonotype was seen a handful of times. The rearrangement uses TRBV6-6 and TRBJ2-3; TRBD2 agrees at 9 bases. This CDR3 spans 17 amino acids. Losses at the gene ends were 5 bases for V and 0 bases for J; bases not matched to a gene: 9. Germline V gives CDR1 MNHNY, CDR2 SVGAGI (reference sequence). CDR3 in DNA: TGTGCCAGCAGTCCACCGGGACTAGCCGTAAGCACAGATACGCAGTATTTT. Its protein is CASSPPGLAVSTDTQYF.

V and J are TRBV4-2 and TRBJ1-3; D is uncertain. CDR3 length equals 18 residues. Germline values: CDR1 LGHNA, CDR2 YNFKEQ. Trimming stripped 0 bases from V and 0 bases from J, with 15 bases between. CDR3 nucleotides: TGTGCCAGCAGCCAAGAGTCTCTGCGGGCCTACTCTGGAAACACCATATATTTT. Translated: CASSQESLRAYSGNTIYF.

The chain recombines TRBV25-1 with TRBJ2-7; D is perhaps TRBD1 or TRBD2 (5 bases each). The CDR3 contains 14 residues. Deletions cut 6 bases from V and 7 bases from J, with 19 bases between. Germline values: CDR1 MGHDK, CDR2 SYGVNS. The CDR3 protein is CASSRDGNLREQYF. For the CDR3, the DNA is TGTGCCAGCAGCAGGGACGGAAATCTACGGGAGCAGTACTTC.